The 21 T cell receptor beta chains in this list originate from one sample, sequenced in a study of glioma-infiltrating T cells. Amplification of TCR alpha and beta CDR3 regions from RNA used iRepertoire nested multiplex PCR. TCRdb itself ran the multiplex PCR reads through MiXCR, one entry per CDR3 protein. In the table there are about 130,000 distinct CDR3 sequences, about 25% of which are singletons. Sequenced sample: glioma tissue, nonneoplastic brain tissue, or PBMCs (not recorded which). These receptors were taken from a human donor with low-grade glioma or glioblastoma, undergoing nonglioma brain surgery, or in good health (not recorded which).

The V gene is TRBV19, the J gene TRBJ2-5, with 8 bases identical to TRBD1. CDR1 and CDR2 from the germline V gene are LNHDA and SQIVND (reference sequence). This CDR3 comprises 15 residues. Losses at the gene ends were 0 bases for V and 10 bases for J; bases not matched to a gene: 10. CDR3 loop: CASSIDTRQGMDQYF. CDR3 coding DNA: TGTGCCAGTAGTATAGATACCCGACAGGGGATGGACCAGTACTTC.

This clonotype was observed a handful of times. CDR3 loop: CASSFSTTLQQFF. CDR3 coding DNA: TGTGCCAGCAGCTTCTCGACCACGCTTCAGCAGTTCTTC. This chain joins TRBV7-9 and TRBJ2-1; D unclear. The CDR3 has 13 amino acids. Germline lookup yields CDR1 SEHNR and CDR2 FQNEAQ (reference sequence). Trimming pared 3 bases from V and 11 bases from J, leaving 14 bases between.

This clonotype appeared a few times. The chain couples TRBV14 to TRBJ2-3, with 8 bases identical to TRBD2. Germline trimming cut 2 bases from V and 8 bases from J; bases unmatched to any gene: 6. CDR1 SGHDN and CDR2 FVKESK come from the germline V gene. This CDR3 spans 14 amino acids. This CDR3 is CASSQLAGSGTQYF. The CDR3 coding sequence is TGTGCCAGCAGCCAATTAGCGGGGAGCGGTACGCAGTATTTT.

This clonotype showed up just once. The chain combines TRBV28 with TRBJ2-1, with TRBD1 matching 7 bases. V lost 4 bases, J lost 8 bases, and 5 bases stayed unmatched. CDR1 and CDR2 (germline): MDHEN, SYDVKM. The length of the CDR3 is 13 residues. The CDR3 spells CASSSGQFHEQFF. The CDR3 bases are TGTGCCAGCAGTTCGGGACAGTTCCATGAGCAGTTCTTC.

The sample holds many counts of this clonotype. The V call is TRBV19, the J call TRBJ1-5; no reliable D call. V was trimmed by 7 bases and J by 1 base, leaving 17 bases between them. Germline assignment: CDR1 LNHDA and CDR2 SQIVND (reference sequence). The CDR3 has 16 residues. This chain's CDR3 is CASNPRRAPSNQPQHF. CDR3 bases: TGTGCCAGTAACCCACGCCGGGCACCAAGCAATCAGCCCCAGCATTTT.

Ten or more counts support this clonotype. The J gene is TRBJ2-3, the V gene TRBV15; D might be TRBD2 (5 bases). V was cut by 1 base and J by 2 bases, with 16 bases left in between. Germline-derived CDR1 and CDR2 are LNHNV and YYDKDF (reference sequence). The CDR3 has 17 amino acids. The CDR3 loop reads CATSRVDGVQITDTQYF. The CDR3 region has the DNA TGTGCCACCAGCAGAGTGGACGGGGTGCAAATCACAGATACGCAGTATTTT.

This clonotype came up a few times. The genes are TRBV14 and TRBJ1-4; a possible D gene is TRBD1 (6 bases). CDR1 and CDR2 from the germline V gene are SGHDN and FVKESK. This CDR3 is 12 amino acids long. The V end lost 2 bases, the J end lost 12 bases, and 10 bases lay between the germline ends. The CDR3, as DNA: TGTGCCAGCAGCCAACACAGGGCAGAACTGTTTTTT. Protein product: CASSQHRAELFF.

There are many counts of this clonotype. The rearrangement joins TRBV3-1 to TRBJ2-3; a possible D gene is TRBD1 (5 bases). Germline assignment: CDR1 LGHDT and CDR2 YNNKEL (reference sequence). The CDR3 sequence is 14 residues long. The V and J ends lost 2 bases and 5 bases respectively, with 11 bases between them. The CDR3 protein is CASSQRPRGDTQYF. The CDR3 DNA sequence: TGTGCCAGCAGCCAACGACCAAGGGGAGATACGCAGTATTTT.

The chain has TRBV12-3 or TRBV12-4 and TRBJ1-2, with a weak D call TRBD1 (5 bases). This CDR3 comprises 13 residues. Trimming removed 1 base from V and 4 bases from J, with 7 bases in between. The chain's CDR3 is CASSLGQFYGYTF. The CDR3 nucleotides are TGTGCCAGCAGTTTAGGACAGTTCTATGGCTACACCTTC.

The chain combines TRBV20-1 with TRBJ2-7; 7 bases fit TRBD1. V lost 4 bases to trimming and J lost 2 bases; unmatched junction nucleotides: 8. Germline V gene sequence: CDR1 DFQATT, CDR2 SNEGSKA (reference sequence). The CDR3 consists of 14 residues. The CDR3 loop is CSAMGTETTYEQYV. CDR3 nucleotide sequence: TGCAGTGCTATGGGGACAGAGACCACCTACGAGCAGTACGTC.

This clonotype was detected many times. The chain uses TRBV24-1 and TRBJ2-3; D is ambiguous. Trimming took off 6 bases at V and 4 bases at J, with 7 bases between the two ends. Per germline, CDR1 KGHDR and CDR2 SFDVKD. The CDR3 is made up of 12 amino acids. CDR3 in amino acids: CATSRLADTQYF. DNA for the CDR3: TGTGCCACCAGTAGGCTAGCAGATACGCAGTATTTT.

Ten or more counts support this clonotype. The V and J genes are TRBV4-1 and TRBJ1-1; D is unresolved. CDR1 is MGHRA and CDR2 is YSYEKL in the germline V gene. V gave up 4 bases and J gave up 10 bases, with 19 bases separating them. The CDR3 has 14 amino acids. CDR3 in amino acids: CASSPPPGNQVAFF. The CDR3 region has the DNA TGCGCCAGCAGCCCCCCCCCGGGGAACCAGGTAGCTTTCTTT.

The V and J genes are TRBV7-2 and TRBJ1-1; D not certain. The ends were cut back, 5 bases at V and 2 bases at J, with 12 bases in the middle. This CDR3 spans 14 amino acids. The germline gives CDR1 SGHTA, CDR2 FQGNSA. The DNA for the CDR3 is TGTGCCAGCAGCCAAAGGACCGTTAACACTGAAGCTTTCTTT. Its translation is CASSQRTVNTEAFF.

This clonotype turned up a few times. The chain carries TRBV28 and TRBJ1-1; D not resolved. Trimming removed 3 bases from V and 6 bases from J, with 17 bases in between. Germline V gives CDR1 MDHEN, CDR2 SYDVKM. The CDR3 is 15 residues long. The CDR3, as DNA: TGTGCCAGCAGTTTTGGGCAGGTGAATTATCCTGAAGCTTTCTTT. It yields the protein CASSFGQVNYPEAFF.

This clonotype was observed at least ten times. V usage is TRBV28 and J usage is TRBJ2-1, with 13 nucleotides matching TRBD2. Per the germline V gene, CDR1 is MDHEN and CDR2 is SYDVKM. Unmatched junction bases numbered 6, after V lost 1 base and J lost 0 bases. The CDR3 contains 19 residues. The CDR3 coding sequence is TGTGCCAGCAGTTTATTTTCGACTAGCGGGGGGTCCTCCTACAATGAGCAGTTCTTC. Translated, it gives CASSLFSTSGGSSYNEQFF.

This chain connects TRBV20-1 to TRBJ2-2; no definite D call. Trimming shortened V by 5 bases and J by 4 bases, and 17 bases separated the two germline ends. Germline CDR1 DFQATT, CDR2 SNEGSKA (reference sequence). This CDR3 region has 15 residues. The CDR3 DNA reads TGCAGTGCTCGACAACCCGGTGTAGGCACCGGGGAGCTGTTTTTT. Its protein product is CSARQPGVGTGELFF.

This clonotype was observed once. The chain is built from TRBV5-1 and TRBJ1-1; no firm D call. Germline V gene sequence: CDR1 SGHRS, CDR2 YFSETQ. V was trimmed by 1 base and J by 6 bases, leaving 10 bases between them. The CDR3 extends over 13 amino acids. CDR3 amino acids: CASSLSGSPEAFF. CDR3 nucleotide sequence: TGCGCCAGCAGCTTGAGTGGAAGCCCTGAAGCTTTCTTT. Based on the CDR3 plus reference TRBV5-1 and TRBJ1-1, the full variable domain is KAGVTQTPRYLIKTRGQQVTLSCSPISGHRSVSWYQQTPGQGLQFLFEYFSETQRNKGNFPGRFSGRQFSNSRSEMNVSTLELGDSALYLCASSLSGSPEAFFGQGTRLTVV.

This clonotype was seen many times. This rearrangement joins TRBV6-1 to TRBJ1-5; 8 positions match TRBD1. Trimming cost V 7 bases and J 9 bases; bases outside gene matches: 14. This CDR3 has 15 amino acids. Germline CDR1 reads MNHNS; CDR2 reads SASEGT. CDR3 in amino acids: CASNPGQVYVWPQHF. CDR3 DNA sequence: TGTGCCAGCAATCCGGGACAGGTCTACGTTTGGCCCCAGCATTTT.

This clonotype has only a few counts. The chain recombines TRBV3-1 with TRBJ2-5; 8 positions agree with TRBD2. Germline loops: CDR1 LGHDT, CDR2 YNNKEL (reference sequence). V lost 1 base, J lost 5 bases, and 6 bases stayed unmatched. The CDR3 is made up of 15 amino acids. The CDR3 DNA sequence: TGTGCCAGCAGCCAAGTTGCGGGGGGACTGGAGACCCAGTACTTC. It codes for CASSQVAGGLETQYF.

V and J are TRBV29-1 and TRBJ1-1, with D maybe TRBD1 (5 bases). The CDR3 is 13 amino acids. Trimming pared 4 bases from V and 4 bases from J, leaving 13 bases between. Germline assignment: CDR1 SQVTM and CDR2 ANQGSEA. CDR3 sequence: CSVGPGTFTEAFF. The CDR3 nucleotides read TGCAGCGTTGGCCCCGGGACCTTCACTGAAGCTTTCTTT.

The J gene is TRBJ1-1, the V gene TRBV5-1, with D perhaps matching TRBD1 (5 bases). CDR3 length equals 16 residues. From germline, CDR1 is SGHRS and CDR2 YFSETQ. V lost 4 bases and J lost 6, with 22 bases in between. The CDR3 DNA sequence: TGCGCCAGCAGCCGGGAGGATGAGGGGTCGACGGCTGAAGCTTTCTTT. Encoded protein: CASSREDEGSTAEAFF. The complete variable domain, with remaining parts taken from reference TRBV5-1 and TRBJ1-1, reads KAGVTQTPRYLIKTRGQQVTLSCSPISGHRSVSWYQQTPGQGLQFLFEYFSETQRNKGNFPGRFSGRQFSNSRSEMNVSTLELGDSALYLCASSREDEGSTAEAFFGQGTRLTVV.